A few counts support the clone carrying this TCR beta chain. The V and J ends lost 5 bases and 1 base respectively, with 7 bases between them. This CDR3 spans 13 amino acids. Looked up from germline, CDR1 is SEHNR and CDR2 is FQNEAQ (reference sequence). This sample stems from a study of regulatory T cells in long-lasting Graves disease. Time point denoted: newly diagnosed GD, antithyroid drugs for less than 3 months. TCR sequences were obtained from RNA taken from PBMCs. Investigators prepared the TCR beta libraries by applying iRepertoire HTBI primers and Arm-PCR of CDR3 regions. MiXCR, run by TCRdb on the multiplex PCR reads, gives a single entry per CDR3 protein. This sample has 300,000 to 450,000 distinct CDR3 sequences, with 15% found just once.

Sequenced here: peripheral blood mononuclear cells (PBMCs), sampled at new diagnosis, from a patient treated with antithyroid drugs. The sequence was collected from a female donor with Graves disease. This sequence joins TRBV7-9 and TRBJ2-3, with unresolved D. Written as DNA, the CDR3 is TGTGCCAGCAGCAACTACCGCACAGATACGCAGTATTTT. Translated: CASSNYRTDTQYF.